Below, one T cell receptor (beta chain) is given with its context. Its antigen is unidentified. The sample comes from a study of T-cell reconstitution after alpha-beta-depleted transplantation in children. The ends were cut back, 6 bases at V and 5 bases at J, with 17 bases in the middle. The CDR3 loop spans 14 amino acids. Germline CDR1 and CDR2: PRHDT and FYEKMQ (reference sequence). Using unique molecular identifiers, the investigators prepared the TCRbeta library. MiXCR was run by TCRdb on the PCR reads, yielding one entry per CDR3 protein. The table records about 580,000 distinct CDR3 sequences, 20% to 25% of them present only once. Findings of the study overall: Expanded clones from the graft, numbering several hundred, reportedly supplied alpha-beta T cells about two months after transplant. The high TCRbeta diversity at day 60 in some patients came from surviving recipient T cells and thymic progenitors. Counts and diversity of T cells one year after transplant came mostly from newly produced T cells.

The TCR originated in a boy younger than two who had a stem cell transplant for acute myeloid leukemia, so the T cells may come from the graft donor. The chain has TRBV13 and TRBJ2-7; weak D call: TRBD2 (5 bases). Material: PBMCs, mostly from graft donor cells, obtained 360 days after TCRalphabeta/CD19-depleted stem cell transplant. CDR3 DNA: TGTGCCAGCAGGCGACGGCCGGAGGATCACGAGCAGTACTTC. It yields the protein CASRRRPEDHEQYF.